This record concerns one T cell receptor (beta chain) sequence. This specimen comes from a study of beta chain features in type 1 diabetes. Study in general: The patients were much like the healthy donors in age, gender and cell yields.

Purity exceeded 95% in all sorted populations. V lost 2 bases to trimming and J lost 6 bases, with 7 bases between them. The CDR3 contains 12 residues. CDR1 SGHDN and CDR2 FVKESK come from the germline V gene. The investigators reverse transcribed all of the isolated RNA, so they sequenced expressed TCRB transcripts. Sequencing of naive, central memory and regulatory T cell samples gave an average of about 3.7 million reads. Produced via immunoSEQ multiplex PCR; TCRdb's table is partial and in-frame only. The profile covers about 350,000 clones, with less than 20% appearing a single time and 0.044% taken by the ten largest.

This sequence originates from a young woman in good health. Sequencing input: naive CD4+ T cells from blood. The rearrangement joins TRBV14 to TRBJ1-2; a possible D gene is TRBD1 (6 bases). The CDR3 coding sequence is TGTGCCAGCAGCCAACAGGGGAATGGCTACACCTTC. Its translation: CASSQQGNGYTF. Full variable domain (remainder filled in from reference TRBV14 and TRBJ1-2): EAGVTQFPSHSVIEKGQTVTLRCDPISGHDNLYWYRRVMGKEIKFLLHFVKESKQDESGMPNNRFLAERTGGTYSTLKVQPAELEDSGVYFCASSQQGNGYTFGSGTRLTVV.